The subject of this entry is one T cell receptor (beta chain). Its antigen remains undetermined. The sample holds no much larger clone one base away, and base qualities are not on file. The record originates from a study of T cells in narcolepsy listed by TCRdb under 2018. The study in broad terms: The study enrolled patients with narcolepsy type 1 or type 2 (NT1, NT2) together with healthy control donors. Autoreactive T cells targeting hypocretin neuron self-antigens (hypocretin, TRIB2) were sought in narcolepsy patients, and TCR Vbeta sequencing was used to track clonotypes in blood and CSF. What the authors observed across the whole study: Some blood memory CD4+ repertoires from patients and controls contained no sequences matching autoreactive T cell clones. Patients and controls had similar numbers of sequenced blood memory CD4+ clonotypes, with averages of around 39,000 in patients and around 36,000 in controls. Autoreactive clonotypes were reported to be detected serially in the blood of the same patients and of different patients, but not in the blood of healthy controls. HCRT-specific and TRIB2-specific autoreactive clonotypes were highlighted in plots that compared CD4+ T cell clonotypes in CSF versus blood from the same patient.

Receptor libraries were prepared by the immunoSEQ multiplex PCR assay. The table was pulled from immuneACCESS by TCRdb, which kept in-frame rearrangements only. Such tables lose some clones; where checked, under half of the loss comes from unresolved V genes, and the rest has no known cause. The table for this sample lists about 36,000 clones; more than 75% of them were counted only once. Roughly 2.5% of the sample lies in the top ten. For TCR Vbeta sequencing, memory CD4+ T cells were sorted ex vivo from the peripheral blood of narcolepsy patients and healthy controls. Sequencing used memory (CD45RA-) CD4+ T cells from blood. The cell subset or site label corresponds to: memory T cells sorted ex vivo from peripheral blood. The clonotype was recovered from a human donor in good health.

The CDR3 protein is CASSEQAYEQYF. In nucleotide form, the sequence is TGTGCCAGCAGTGAACAGGCCTACGAGCAGTACTTC. This receptor chain uses TRBV2 and TRBJ2-7; no D segment can be confidently identified. The CDR1 and CDR2 encoded by the germline V gene are SNHLY and FYNNEI. V was cut back by 2 bases and J by 2 bases, leaving a gap of 4 bases between them. The CDR3 runs 12 amino acids, cysteine and phenylalanine included. The retained sequence is limited to the CDR3, 36 bases, with the frame set at the first base.